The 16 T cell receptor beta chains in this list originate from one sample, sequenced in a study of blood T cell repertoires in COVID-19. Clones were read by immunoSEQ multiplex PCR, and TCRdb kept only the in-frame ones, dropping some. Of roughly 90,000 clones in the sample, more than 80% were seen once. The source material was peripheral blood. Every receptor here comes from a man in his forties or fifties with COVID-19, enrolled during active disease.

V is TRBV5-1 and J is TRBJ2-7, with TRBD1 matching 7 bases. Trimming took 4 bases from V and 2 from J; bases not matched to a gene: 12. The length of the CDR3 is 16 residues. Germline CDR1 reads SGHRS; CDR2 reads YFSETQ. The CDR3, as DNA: TGCGCCAGCAGCCTTGCCCCCCCAGACAGGGCCTACGAGCAGTACTTC. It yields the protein CASSLAPPDRAYEQYF.

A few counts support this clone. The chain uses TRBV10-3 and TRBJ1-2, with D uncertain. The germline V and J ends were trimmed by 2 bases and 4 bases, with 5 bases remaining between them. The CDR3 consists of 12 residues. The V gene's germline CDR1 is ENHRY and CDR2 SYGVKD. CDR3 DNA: TGTGCCATCAGTGAGGACTCCTATGGCTACACCTTC. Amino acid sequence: CAISEDSYGYTF.

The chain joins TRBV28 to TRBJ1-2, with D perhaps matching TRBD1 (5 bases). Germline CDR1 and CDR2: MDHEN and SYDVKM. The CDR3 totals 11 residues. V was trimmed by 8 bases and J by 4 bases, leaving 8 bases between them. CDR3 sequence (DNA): TGTGCCAGCGGGAGGGGCTATGGCTACACCTTC. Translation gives CASGRGYGYTF.

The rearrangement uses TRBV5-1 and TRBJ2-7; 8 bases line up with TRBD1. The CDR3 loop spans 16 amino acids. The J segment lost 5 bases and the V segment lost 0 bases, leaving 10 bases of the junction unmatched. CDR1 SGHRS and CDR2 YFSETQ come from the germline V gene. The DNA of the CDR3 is TGCGCCAGCAGCTTGGCCTTCCTCGGACAGGGTGACGAGCAGTACTTC. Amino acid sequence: CASSLAFLGQGDEQYF.

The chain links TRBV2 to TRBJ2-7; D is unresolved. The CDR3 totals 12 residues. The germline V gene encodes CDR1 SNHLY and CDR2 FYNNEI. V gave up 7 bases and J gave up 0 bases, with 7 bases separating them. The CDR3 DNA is TGTGCCAGCAAGAGTACCTCCTACGAGCAGTACTTC. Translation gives CASKSTSYEQYF.

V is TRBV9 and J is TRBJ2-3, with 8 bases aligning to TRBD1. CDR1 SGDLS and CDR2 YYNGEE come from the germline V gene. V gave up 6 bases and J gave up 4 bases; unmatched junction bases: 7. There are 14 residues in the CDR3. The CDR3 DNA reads TGTGCCAGCAACCGAGACAGGGGCCCAGATACGCAGTATTTT. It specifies CASNRDRGPDTQYF.

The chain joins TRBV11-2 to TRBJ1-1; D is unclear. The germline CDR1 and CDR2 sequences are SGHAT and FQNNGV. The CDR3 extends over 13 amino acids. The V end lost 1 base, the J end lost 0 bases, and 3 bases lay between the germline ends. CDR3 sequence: CASSLAVNTEAFF. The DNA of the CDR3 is TGTGCCAGCAGCTTAGCGGTGAACACTGAAGCTTTCTTT.

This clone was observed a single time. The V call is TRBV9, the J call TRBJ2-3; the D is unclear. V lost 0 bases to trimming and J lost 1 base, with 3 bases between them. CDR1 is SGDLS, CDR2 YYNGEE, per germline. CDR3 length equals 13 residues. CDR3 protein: CASSVGGTDTQYF. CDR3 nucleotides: TGTGCCAGCAGCGTAGGCGGCACAGATACGCAGTATTTT.

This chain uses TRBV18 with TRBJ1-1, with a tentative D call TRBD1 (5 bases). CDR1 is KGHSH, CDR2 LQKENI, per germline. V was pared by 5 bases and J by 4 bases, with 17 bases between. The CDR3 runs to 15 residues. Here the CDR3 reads CASSSSGRMGTEAFF. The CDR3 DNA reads TGTGCCAGCTCATCTTCAGGGCGGATGGGCACTGAAGCTTTCTTT.

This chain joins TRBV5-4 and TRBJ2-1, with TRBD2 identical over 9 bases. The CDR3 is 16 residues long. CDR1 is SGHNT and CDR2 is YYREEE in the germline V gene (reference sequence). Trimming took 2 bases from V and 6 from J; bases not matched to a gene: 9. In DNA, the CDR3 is TGTGCCAGCAGCTTCAAACAGCGGGGGGATTTCAATGAGCAGTTCTTC. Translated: CASSFKQRGDFNEQFF.

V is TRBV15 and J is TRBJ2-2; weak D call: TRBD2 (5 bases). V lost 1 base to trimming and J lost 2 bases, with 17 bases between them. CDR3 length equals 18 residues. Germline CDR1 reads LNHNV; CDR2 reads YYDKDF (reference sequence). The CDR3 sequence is CATSRVGGRAFNTGELFF. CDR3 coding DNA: TGTGCCACCAGCAGAGTAGGAGGCCGTGCTTTCAACACCGGGGAGCTGTTTTTT.

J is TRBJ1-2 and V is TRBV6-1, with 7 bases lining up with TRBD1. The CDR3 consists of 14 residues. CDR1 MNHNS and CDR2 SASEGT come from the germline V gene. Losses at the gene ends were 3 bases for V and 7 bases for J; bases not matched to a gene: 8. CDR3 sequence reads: CASSDQGVMGGYTF. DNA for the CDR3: TGTGCCAGCAGTGACCAGGGGGTGATGGGTGGCTACACCTTC.

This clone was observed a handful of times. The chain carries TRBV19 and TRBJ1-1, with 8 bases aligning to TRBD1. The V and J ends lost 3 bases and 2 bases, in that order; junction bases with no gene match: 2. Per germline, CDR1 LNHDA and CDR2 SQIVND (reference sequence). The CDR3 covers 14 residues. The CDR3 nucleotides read TGTGCCAGTAGTATTGACAGGGGAAACACTGAAGCTTTCTTT. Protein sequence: CASSIDRGNTEAFF.

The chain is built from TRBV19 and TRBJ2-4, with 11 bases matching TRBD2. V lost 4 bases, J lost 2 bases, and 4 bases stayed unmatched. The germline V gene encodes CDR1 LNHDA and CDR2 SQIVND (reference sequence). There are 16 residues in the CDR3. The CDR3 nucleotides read TGTGCCAGTAGTAGTACTAGCGGGGGTTCCAAAAACATTCAGTACTTC. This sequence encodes CASSSTSGGSKNIQYF.

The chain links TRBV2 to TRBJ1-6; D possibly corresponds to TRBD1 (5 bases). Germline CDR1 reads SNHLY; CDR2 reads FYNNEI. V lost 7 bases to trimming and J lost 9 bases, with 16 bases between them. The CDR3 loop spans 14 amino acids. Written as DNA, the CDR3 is TGTGCCAGCACCGACTTCCCTAGGGGTTCACCCCTCCACTTT. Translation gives CASTDFPRGSPLHF.

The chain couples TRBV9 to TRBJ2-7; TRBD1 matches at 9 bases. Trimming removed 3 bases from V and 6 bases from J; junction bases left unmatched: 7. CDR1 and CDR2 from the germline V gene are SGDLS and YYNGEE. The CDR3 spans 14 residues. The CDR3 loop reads CASSDGTGLREQYF. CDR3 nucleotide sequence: TGTGCCAGCAGCGACGGGACAGGGCTCCGCGAGCAGTACTTC.